This is a list of T cell receptor beta chains from one sample in a study of cytomegalovirus exposure and HLA in healthy donors. The repertoire was sequenced with immunoSEQ multiplex PCR; TCRdb's copy has only in-frame clones and lacks some. The sample carries about 120,000 clones, 50% to 65% recorded once. Sequenced: PBMCs. All receptors derive from a man aged 35-49 years in good health and CMV-seropositive. The CDR3 runs from the conserved cysteine through the conserved F or W. The D gene is left open where the match is weak. Clone size is stated in some rows and not others, as once, few, many or a class when expanded.

v_call,clone_size,j_call,d_call,cdr3_nt,cdr3_aa
TRBV5-1,NA,TRBJ2-7,TRBD1,TGCGCCAGCAGCCCGGACAGGGGGCAGACCTACGAGCAGTACTTC,CASSPDRGQTYEQYF
TRBV2,few,TRBJ2-4,TRBD2,TGTGCCAGCAGTGGGGGAGGGTCCAGCATTCAGTACTTC,CASSGGGSSIQYF
TRBV7-9,NA,TRBJ1-2,NA,TGTGCCAGCAGCTTATCTGGAGTTAACTATGGCTACACCTTC,CASSLSGVNYGYTF
TRBV5-4,NA,TRBJ2-1,NA,TGTGCCAGCAGCTTCAGCTCTAGCATCGGCTACAATGAGCAGTTCTTC,CASSFSSSIGYNEQFF
TRBV19,NA,TRBJ2-3,NA,TGTGCCAGTAGTATGAGGGGACTCGGCACAGATACGCAGTATTTT,CASSMRGLGTDTQYF
TRBV2,many,TRBJ2-1,NA,TGTGCCAGCAGTCCCGACTATCACAATGAGCAGTTCTTC,CASSPDYHNEQFF
TRBV2,few,TRBJ2-3,NA,TGTGCCAGCAGAACCTCGGACAGTAGCACAGATACGCAGTATTTT,CASRTSDSSTDTQYF
TRBV2,NA,TRBJ2-3,TRBD1,TGTGCCAGCAGCCCCGGGACAGCAACAGGTTTGGCAGATACGCAGTATTTT,CASSPGTATGLADTQYF
TRBV7-2,NA,TRBJ2-7,NA,TGTGCCAGCAGCTCTAGGGCAGGGGAAGGCTACGAGCAGTACTTC,CASSSRAGEGYEQYF
TRBV4-1,NA,TRBJ1-5,TRBD1,TGCGCCAGCAGCCTAGGACAGGGGTGGAACAATCAGCCCCAGCATTTT,CASSLGQGWNNQPQHF
TRBV19,NA,TRBJ1-1,TRBD1,TGTGCCAGTAGTAAACTGGGACAGCTTAACACTGAAGCTTTCTTT,CASSKLGQLNTEAFF
TRBV5-6,NA,TRBJ2-7,NA,TGTGCCAGCAGCTCGTGGGCGGGGAGTGGTGAGCAGTACTTC,CASSSWAGSGEQYF
TRBV5-1,few,TRBJ2-2,TRBD2,TGCGCCAGCAGCTTGGATGGGATAACTAGCGGTACCGGGGAGCTGTTTTTT,CASSLDGITSGTGELFF
TRBV5-8,NA,TRBJ1-5,NA,TGTGCCAGCAGCTTGGCGGGTGATAGCAATCAGCCCCAGCATTTT,CASSLAGDSNQPQHF
TRBV27,NA,TRBJ1-1,NA,TGTGCCAGCAGTCCAGGGATGTTTCCGAACACTGAAGCTTTCTTT,CASSPGMFPNTEAFF
TRBV27,NA,TRBJ2-3,TRBD2,TGTGCCAGCAGTGTCCAAACCCGGACTAGCGGGAGTTCAGATACGCAGTATTTT,CASSVQTRTSGSSDTQYF
TRBV7-9,few,TRBJ1-3,TRBD1,TGTGCCAGCAGCTCGACAGGGTCTGGAAACACCATATATTTT,CASSSTGSGNTIYF
TRBV9,few,TRBJ2-7,TRBD2,TGTGCCAGCAGCCCCCACGCGGGAGGGCCCGGGGAGCAGTACTTC,CASSPHAGGPGEQYF
TRBV12-5,NA,TRBJ2-4,TRBD1,TGTGCTAGTGGTTTGGTACGGGGGACAGGGGGAAACATTCAGTACTTC,CASGLVRGTGGNIQYF
TRBV7-2,NA,TRBJ2-7,TRBD2,TGTGCCAGCACCGGACTAGCGGGAGGGCCGTACTACGAGCAGTACTTC,CASTGLAGGPYYEQYF
TRBV11-3,NA,TRBJ2-3,NA,TGTGCCAGCAGCCCTGGACACAGTACAGATACGCAGTATTTT,CASSPGHSTDTQYF
TRBV15,NA,TRBJ2-5,NA,TGTACCACCAGCGGGGCCCGGGACAGTAAACAAGAGACCCAGTACTTC,CTTSGARDSKQETQYF